This paragraph reports one T cell receptor beta chain. TCRdb's table, derived via immunoSEQ multiplex PCR, lists solely in-frame clones and lacks some. The sample consists of 150,000 or so clones, roughly 94% of them appearing once. The data belong to a study of T cell responses to AZD1222 COVID-19 vaccine. The CDR3 is 14 residues long. The V and J ends lost 0 bases and 5 bases respectively, with 11 bases between them. Germline CDR1 reads SGHNT; CDR2 reads YYREEE (reference sequence). The V call is TRBV5-4, the J call TRBJ2-5; tentatively, D is TRBD1 or TRBD2 (5 bases each). The material was peripheral blood, obtained 28 days after the second AZD1222 dose. The sequence was obtained from an adult who received the AZD1222 COVID-19 vaccine. CDR3 loop: CASSLGGRDETQYF. The CDR3 coding sequence is TGTGCCAGCAGCTTGGGGGGCCGGGACGAGACCCAGTACTTC.